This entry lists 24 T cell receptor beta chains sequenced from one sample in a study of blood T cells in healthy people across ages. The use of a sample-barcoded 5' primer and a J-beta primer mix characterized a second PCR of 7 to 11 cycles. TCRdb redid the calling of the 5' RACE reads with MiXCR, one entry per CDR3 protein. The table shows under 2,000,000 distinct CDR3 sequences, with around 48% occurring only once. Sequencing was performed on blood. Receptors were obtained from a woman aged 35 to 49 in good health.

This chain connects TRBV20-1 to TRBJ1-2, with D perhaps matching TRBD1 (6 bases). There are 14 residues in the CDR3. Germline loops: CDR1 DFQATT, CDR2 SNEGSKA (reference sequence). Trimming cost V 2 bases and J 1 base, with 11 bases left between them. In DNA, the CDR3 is TGCAGTGCTAGACCCCAAGGGGGTAACTATGGCTACACCTTC. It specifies CSARPQGGNYGYTF.

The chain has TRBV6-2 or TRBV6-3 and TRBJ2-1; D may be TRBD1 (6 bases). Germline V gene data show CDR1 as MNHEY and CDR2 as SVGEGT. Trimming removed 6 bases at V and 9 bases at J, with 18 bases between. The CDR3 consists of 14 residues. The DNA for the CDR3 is TGTGCCAGCAGGGCCCTACAGGGAATGGCTGAGCAGTTCTTC. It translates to CASRALQGMAEQFF.

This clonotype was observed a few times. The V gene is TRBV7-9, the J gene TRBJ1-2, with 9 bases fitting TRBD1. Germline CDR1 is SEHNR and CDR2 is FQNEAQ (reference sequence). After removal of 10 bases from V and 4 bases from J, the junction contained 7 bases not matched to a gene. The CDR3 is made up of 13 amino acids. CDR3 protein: CATRGQGIYGYTF. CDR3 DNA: TGTGCCACCCGAGGACAGGGGATCTATGGCTACACCTTC.

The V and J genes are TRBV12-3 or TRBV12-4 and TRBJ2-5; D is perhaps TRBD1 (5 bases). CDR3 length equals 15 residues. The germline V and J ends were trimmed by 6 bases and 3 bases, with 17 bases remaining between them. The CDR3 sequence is CASSLSKGWKETQYF. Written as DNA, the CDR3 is TGTGCCAGCAGCCTAAGTAAGGGGTGGAAAGAGACCCAGTACTTC.

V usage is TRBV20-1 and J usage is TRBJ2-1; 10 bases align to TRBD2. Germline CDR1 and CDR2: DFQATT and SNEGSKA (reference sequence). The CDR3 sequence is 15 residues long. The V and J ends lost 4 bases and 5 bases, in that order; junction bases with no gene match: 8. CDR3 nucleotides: TGCAGTGCTACCGATAGCGGGGGGCCTAACAATGAGCAGTTCTTC. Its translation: CSATDSGGPNNEQFF.

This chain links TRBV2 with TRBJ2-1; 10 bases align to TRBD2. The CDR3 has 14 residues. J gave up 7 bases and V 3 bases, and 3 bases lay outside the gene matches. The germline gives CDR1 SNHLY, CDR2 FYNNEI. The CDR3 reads CASSDLAGANEQFF. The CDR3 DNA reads TGTGCCAGCAGTGATCTAGCGGGGGCTAATGAGCAGTTCTTC.

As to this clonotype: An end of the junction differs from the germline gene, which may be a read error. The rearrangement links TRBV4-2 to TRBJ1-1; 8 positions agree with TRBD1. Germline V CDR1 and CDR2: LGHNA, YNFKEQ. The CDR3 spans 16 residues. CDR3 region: CVSSRLTGAENTEAFF. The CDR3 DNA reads TGTGTCAGCAGCCGCTTGACAGGGGCCGAGAACACTGAAGCTTTCTTT.

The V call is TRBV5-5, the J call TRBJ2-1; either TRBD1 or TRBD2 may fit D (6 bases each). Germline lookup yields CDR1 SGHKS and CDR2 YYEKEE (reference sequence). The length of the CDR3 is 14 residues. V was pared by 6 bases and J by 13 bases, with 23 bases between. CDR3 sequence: CASNRGLLQETQFF. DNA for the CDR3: TGTGCCAGCAACCGGGGGCTGCTCCAAGAGACCCAGTTCTTC.

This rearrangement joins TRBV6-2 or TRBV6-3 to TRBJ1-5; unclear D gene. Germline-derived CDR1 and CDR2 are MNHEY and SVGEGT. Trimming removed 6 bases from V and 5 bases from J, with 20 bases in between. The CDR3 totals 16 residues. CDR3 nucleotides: TGTGCCAGCAGCAACCTACCTCGGGGAGGATATCAGCCCCAGCATTTT. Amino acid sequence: CASSNLPRGGYQPQHF.

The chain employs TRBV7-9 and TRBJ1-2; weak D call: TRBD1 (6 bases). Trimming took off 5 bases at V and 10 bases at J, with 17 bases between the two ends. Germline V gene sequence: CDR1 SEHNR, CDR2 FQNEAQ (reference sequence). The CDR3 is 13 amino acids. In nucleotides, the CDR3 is TGTGCCAGCAGCCACGCTCCAGGGGAGGACTACACCTTC. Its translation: CASSHAPGEDYTF.

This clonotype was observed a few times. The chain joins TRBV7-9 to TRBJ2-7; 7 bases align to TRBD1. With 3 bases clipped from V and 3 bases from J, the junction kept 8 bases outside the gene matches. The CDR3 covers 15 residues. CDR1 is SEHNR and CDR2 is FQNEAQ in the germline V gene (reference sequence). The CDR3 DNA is TGTGCCAGCAGCTTCTCCGGGACAGCGATCTACGAGCAGTACTTC. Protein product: CASSFSGTAIYEQYF.

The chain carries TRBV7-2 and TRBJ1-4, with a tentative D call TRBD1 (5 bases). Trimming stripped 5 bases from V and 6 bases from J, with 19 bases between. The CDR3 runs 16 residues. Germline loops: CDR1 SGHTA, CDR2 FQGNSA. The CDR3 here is CASSQGFGIGDEKLFF. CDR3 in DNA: TGTGCCAGCAGCCAGGGCTTCGGGATCGGAGATGAAAAACTGTTTTTT.

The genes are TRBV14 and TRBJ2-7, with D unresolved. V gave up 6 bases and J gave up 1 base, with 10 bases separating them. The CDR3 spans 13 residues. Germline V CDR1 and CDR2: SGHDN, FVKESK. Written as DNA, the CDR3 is TGTGCCAGCAGAGCCGCCAGATCCTACGAGCAGTACTTC. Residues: CASRAARSYEQYF.

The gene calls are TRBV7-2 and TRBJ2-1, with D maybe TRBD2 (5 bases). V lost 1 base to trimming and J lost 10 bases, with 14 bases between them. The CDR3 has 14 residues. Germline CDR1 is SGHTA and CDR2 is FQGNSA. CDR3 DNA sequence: TGTGCCAGCAGCTTAGTTATGGGAGCCTACGAGCAGTTCTTC. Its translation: CASSLVMGAYEQFF.

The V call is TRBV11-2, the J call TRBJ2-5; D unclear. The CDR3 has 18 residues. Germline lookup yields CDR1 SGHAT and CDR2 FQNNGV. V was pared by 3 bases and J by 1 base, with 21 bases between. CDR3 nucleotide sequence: TGTGCCAGCAGCTTTATGGGTCCGAGGAGTGGTCCCCAAGAGACCCAGTACTTC. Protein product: CASSFMGPRSGPQETQYF.

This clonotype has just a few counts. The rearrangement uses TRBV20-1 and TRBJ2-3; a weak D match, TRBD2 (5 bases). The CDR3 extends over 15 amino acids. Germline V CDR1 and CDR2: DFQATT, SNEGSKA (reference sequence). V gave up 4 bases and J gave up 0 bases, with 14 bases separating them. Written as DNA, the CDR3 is TGCAGTGCTATCGACCCAGCGGTGAGCACAGATACGCAGTATTTT. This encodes CSAIDPAVSTDTQYF.

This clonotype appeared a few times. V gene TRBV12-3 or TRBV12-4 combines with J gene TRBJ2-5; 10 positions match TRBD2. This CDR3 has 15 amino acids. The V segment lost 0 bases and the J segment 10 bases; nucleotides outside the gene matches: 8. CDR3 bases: TGTGCCAGCAGTTTAGCGGGTCTAGCGGGGGCGGGCCAGTACTTC. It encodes CASSLAGLAGAGQYF.

The CDR3 loop reads CASSYGGGAVSYNEQFF. The CDR3 DNA is TGTGCCAGCAGTTACGGTGGCGGGGCGGTCTCCTACAATGAGCAGTTCTTC. This chain connects TRBV6-6 to TRBJ2-1; tentatively, D is TRBD2 (6 bases). Germline values: CDR1 MNHNY, CDR2 SVGAGI (reference sequence). The CDR3 totals 17 residues. V was shortened by 2 bases and J by 0 bases, with 14 bases between the two germline ends.

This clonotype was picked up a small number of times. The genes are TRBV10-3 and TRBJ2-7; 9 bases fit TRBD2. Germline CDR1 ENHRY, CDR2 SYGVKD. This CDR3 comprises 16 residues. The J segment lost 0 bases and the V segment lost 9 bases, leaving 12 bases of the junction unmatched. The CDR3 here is CAMASGAGGSSYEQYF. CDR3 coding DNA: TGTGCCATGGCCTCCGGGGCGGGGGGGTCCTCCTACGAGCAGTACTTC.

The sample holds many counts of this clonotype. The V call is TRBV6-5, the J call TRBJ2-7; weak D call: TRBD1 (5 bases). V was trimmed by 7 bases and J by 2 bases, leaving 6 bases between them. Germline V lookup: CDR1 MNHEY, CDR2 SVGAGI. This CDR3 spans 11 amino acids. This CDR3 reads CASKGPYEQYF. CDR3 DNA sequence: TGTGCCAGCAAGGGGCCCTACGAGCAGTACTTC.

The CDR3 DNA reads as TGTGCCAGCAGTTTAGGAGGAGTAGGACTGATGAACACTGAAGCTTTCTTT. It translates to CASSLGGVGLMNTEAFF. V is TRBV27 and J is TRBJ1-1; D gene uncertain. Per germline, CDR1 MNHEY and CDR2 SMNVEV (reference sequence). Trimming stripped 2 bases from V and 0 bases from J, with 16 bases between. The CDR3 has 17 residues.

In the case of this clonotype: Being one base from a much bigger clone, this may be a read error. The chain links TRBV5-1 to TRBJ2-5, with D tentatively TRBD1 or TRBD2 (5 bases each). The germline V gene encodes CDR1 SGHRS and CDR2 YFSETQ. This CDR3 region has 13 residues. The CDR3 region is CVSSLAGAETQYF. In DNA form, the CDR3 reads TGCGTCAGCAGCTTGGCCGGGGCAGAGACCCAGTACTTC.

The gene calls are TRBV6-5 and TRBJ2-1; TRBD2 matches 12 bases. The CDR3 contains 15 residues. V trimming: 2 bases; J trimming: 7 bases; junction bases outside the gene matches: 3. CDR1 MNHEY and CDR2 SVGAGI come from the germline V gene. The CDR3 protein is CASSYAGTSGNEQFF. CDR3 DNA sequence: TGTGCCAGCAGTTACGCGGGGACTAGCGGGAATGAGCAGTTCTTC.

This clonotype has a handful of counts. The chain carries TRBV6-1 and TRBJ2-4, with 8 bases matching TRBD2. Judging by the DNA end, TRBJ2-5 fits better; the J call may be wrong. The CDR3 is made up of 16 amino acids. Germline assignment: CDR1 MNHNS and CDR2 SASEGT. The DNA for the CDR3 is TGTGCCAGCAGTGTGCAGCCGCGACTAGCGTACGAGACCCAGTACTTC. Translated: CASSVQPRLAYETQYF.